The 6 T cell receptor beta chains below all came from one sample that was sequenced in a study of T cell repertoires in cytomegalovirus infection (dated by TCRdb to the late 2010s). Instrument used: Illumina HiSeq 1500. Clones were called with MiXCR by TCRdb after fastp trimmed the public reads at Q25, and only in-frame beta chains were retained. Duplicate CDR3 protein sequences are folded into a single record with the most common DNA and genes. Here the sample has more than 400,000 distinct CDR3 sequences; about 26% occur a single time. The biggest ten clones account for approximately 13% of the sample. The sample taken for sequencing was PBMCs. Receptor source: a human donor in good health (CMV status not recorded). Some clones in this sample may be carry-over from other donors' samples.

The chain carries TRBV2 and TRBJ2-7; 10 nucleotides line up with TRBD2. The ends lost 2 bases at V and 5 bases at J; junction bases unmatched: 3. Germline CDR1 reads SNHLY; CDR2 reads FYNNEI. The CDR3 covers 14 residues. CDR3 protein: CASSELAGVNEQYV. The DNA for the CDR3 is TGTGCCAGCAGTGAACTAGCGGGAGTAAACGAGCAGTACGTC.

This clonotype showed up just a few times. The chain joins TRBV28 to TRBJ1-1; D remains ambiguous. The germline V gene encodes CDR1 MDHEN and CDR2 SYDVKM. V was shortened by 2 bases and J by 1 base, with 8 bases between the two germline ends. CDR3 length equals 14 residues. CDR3 in DNA: TGTGCCAGCAGTTTAAGATTGGGGAACACTGAAGCTTTCTTT. This codes for CASSLRLGNTEAFF.

J is TRBJ2-4 and V is TRBV28; 7 nucleotides line up with TRBD2. Per germline, CDR1 MDHEN and CDR2 SYDVKM. The CDR3 has 13 residues. V lost 8 bases to trimming and J lost 5 bases; unmatched junction nucleotides: 6. The CDR3 sequence: CASLERGENIQYF. Here the CDR3 DNA reads TGTGCCAGCCTCGAGCGGGGAGAAAACATTCAGTACTTC.

This chain joins TRBV18 and TRBJ2-7; unclear D gene. Germline V gene sequence: CDR1 KGHSH, CDR2 LQKENI. V dropped 1 base and J dropped 5 bases, with 9 bases sitting between them. The CDR3 runs 13 residues. As DNA, the CDR3 is TGTGCCAGCTCACCACTCACCCGGGACGAGCAGTACTTC. Translated, it gives CASSPLTRDEQYF. Complete variable domain (other parts from reference TRBV18 and TRBJ2-7): NAGVMQNPRHLVRRRGQEARLRCSPMKGHSHVYWYRQLPEEGLKFMVYLQKENIIDESGMPKERFSAEFPKEGPSILRIQQVVRGDSAAYFCASSPLTRDEQYFGPGTRLTVT.

The chain employs TRBV12-3 or TRBV12-4 and TRBJ2-3; no clear D gene. Trimming shortened V by 6 bases and J by 6 bases, and 10 bases separated the two germline ends. This CDR3 is built from 12 residues. CDR3 in DNA: TGTGCCAGCAGCCTCCGATGGGATACGCAGTATTTT. Protein product: CASSLRWDTQYF.

This clonotype was seen a handful of times. The chain has TRBV7-6 and TRBJ1-1; D is unresolved. Germline CDR1 and CDR2: SGHVS and FNYEAQ. With 8 bases removed from V and 1 base from J, the gap between germline ends came to 8 bases. This CDR3 contains 12 residues. The CDR3 here is CASAVPNTEAFF. The CDR3 bases are TGTGCCAGCGCAGTCCCGAACACTGAAGCTTTCTTT. The whole variable domain, filled in from reference TRBV7-6 and TRBJ1-1, reads GAGVSQSPRYKVTKRGQDVALRCDPISGHVSLYWYRQALGQGPEFLTYFNYEAQQDKSGLPNDRFSAERPEGSISTLTIQRTEQRDSAMYRCASAVPNTEAFFGQGTRLTVV.